A selection of T cell receptor beta chains follows, all from one sample in a study of T cells in Graves' hyperthyroidism and ophthalmopathy. Using its own MiXCR run on the multiplex PCR reads, TCRdb lists one record per CDR3 protein. The sample shows over 500,000 distinct CDR3 sequences, roughly 17% of them seen only once. Material: blood. The receptors shown here come from a woman younger than 35 with Graves' ophthalmopathy. The CDR3 runs from the conserved cysteine through the conserved F or W. The D gene is left open where the match is weak. Clone sizes are given selectively: once, few, many, or a class where the clone is expanded.

>TRBJ2-1|-|TRBV28|many|15
CATGSVLDSYNEQFF
TGTGCCACCGGATCGGTCCTTGACTCCTACAATGAGCAGTTCTTC
>TRBJ1-2|-|TRBV24-1|many|14
CATSDSATAAGYTF
TGTGCCACCAGTGATTCGGCGACAGCAGCTGGCTACACCTTC
>TRBJ2-7|TRBD2|TRBV4-3|many|16
CASSQETSGDAYEQYF
TGCGCCAGCAGCCAAGAGACTAGCGGGGATGCCTACGAGCAGTACTTC
>TRBJ1-6|TRBD1|TRBV10-3|many|17
CAISDGTGPIGNSPLHF
TGTGCCATCAGTGATGGGACAGGGCCTATTGGGAATTCACCCCTCCACTTT
>TRBJ1-4|-|TRBV29-1|-|14
CSVGAQGINEKLFF
TGCAGCGTGGGGGCACAGGGAATAAATGAAAAACTGTTTTTT
>TRBJ2-3|-|TRBV7-8|many|16
CASSLVPGGSTDTQYF
TGTGCCAGCAGCTTAGTTCCAGGTGGTAGCACAGATACGCAGTATTTT
>TRBJ2-1|-|TRBV6-5|-|13
CASSNRGGNEQFF
TGTGCCAGCAGTAACCGAGGGGGGAATGAGCAGTTCTTC
>TRBJ2-3|TRBD2|TRBV9|few|15
CASSIGLADTDTQYF
TGTGCCAGCAGCATCGGACTAGCGGACACAGATACGCAGTATTTT
>TRBJ1-1|TRBD1|TRBV20-1|many|13
CSASPGTDTEAFF
TGCAGTGCTAGCCCCGGGACAGACACTGAAGCTTTCTTT
>TRBJ1-1|-|TRBV3-1|many|17
CASSQVKRDDGNTEAFF
TGTGCCAGCAGCCAAGTGAAAAGGGACGACGGAAACACTGAAGCTTTCTTT